These 7 T cell receptor beta chains originate from one sample sequenced in a study of cytomegalovirus exposure and HLA in healthy donors. In the PCR, 60 Vbeta and 13 Jbeta primers were used. Assay used: immunoSEQ multiplex PCR; TCRdb lists only in-frame clones, some missing. Counted here are over 150,000 clones, around 77% occurring once; the ten biggest clones make up roughly 3%. The sequencing sample was made of PBMCs. All receptors derive from a woman under 40 in good health and CMV-seronegative.

As regards this clone: Here the CDR3 omits its conserved ending phenylalanine or tryptophan, so a read error is the likely source. The V call is TRBV6-5, the J call TRBJ1-2, with unresolved D. From germline, CDR1 is MNHEY and CDR2 SVGAGI. The CDR3 is made up of 15 amino acids. V lost 4 bases and J lost 2, with 14 bases in between. The CDR3 DNA reads as TGTGCCAGCAGTTTTTCGACGGGAAGCAACTATGGCTACACCTCC. Amino acid sequence: CASSFSTGSNYGYTS.

The CDR3: CASSLVLGQSYEQYF. The CDR3, as DNA: TGTGCCAGCAGCTTGGTTTTGGGACAATCCTACGAGCAGTACTTC. The chain couples TRBV5-8 to TRBJ2-7; TRBD1 might be the D (6 bases). This CDR3 comprises 15 residues. From germline, CDR1 is SGHTS and CDR2 YDEGEE. Trimming pared 0 bases from V and 1 base from J, leaving 11 bases between.

This clone has a handful of counts. The V call is TRBV27, the J call TRBJ1-2; a weak D match, TRBD1 (5 bases). The length of the CDR3 is 14 residues. CDR1 is MNHEY, CDR2 SMNVEV, per germline (reference sequence). The V and J ends lost 1 base and 7 bases respectively, with 13 bases between them. CDR3 nucleotides: TGTGCCAGCAGTTTATTCTGGGGCTTCGGTGGCTACACCTTC. Translated: CASSLFWGFGGYTF.

This clone was picked up one time. The chain has TRBV4-1 and TRBJ1-2; 7 bases align to TRBD1. The CDR3 is made up of 15 amino acids. Trimming cost V 8 bases and J 2 bases; bases outside gene matches: 11. Germline-derived CDR1 and CDR2 are MGHRA and YSYEKL. CDR3 region: CASSSQGLGNYGYTF. In DNA, the CDR3 is TGCGCCAGCTCCTCACAGGGGCTGGGGAACTATGGCTACACCTTC.

This chain joins TRBV27 and TRBJ1-4, with 8 bases matching TRBD1. Germline V CDR1 and CDR2: MNHEY, SMNVEV (reference sequence). V gave up 5 bases and J gave up 4 bases; unmatched junction bases: 6. The CDR3 has 15 residues. The DNA of the CDR3 is TGTGCCAGCAGTCCAAGGACAGGGATTAATGAAAAACTGTTTTTT. The encoded protein is CASSPRTGINEKLFF.

The rearrangement links TRBV5-1 to TRBJ2-3, with 9 bases aligning to TRBD2. J gave up 0 bases and V 6 bases, and 8 bases lay outside the gene matches. This CDR3 comprises 16 residues. CDR1 and CDR2 from the germline V gene are SGHRS and YFSETQ. CDR3 DNA sequence: TGCGCCAGCACCATAGCGGGGGTCACTAGCACAGATACGCAGTATTTT. Amino acid sequence: CASTIAGVTSTDTQYF.

V usage is TRBV5-1 and J usage is TRBJ2-1; no definite D call. Trimming took 3 bases from V and 3 from J, leaving 19 bases between them. The CDR3 runs 17 residues. Looked up from germline, CDR1 is SGHRS and CDR2 is YFSETQ. The CDR3 region is CASSSQPVAKDYNEQFF. The CDR3 DNA follows: TGCGCCAGCAGCTCCCAACCGGTCGCCAAAGACTACAATGAGCAGTTCTTC.